The 24 T cell receptor beta chains in this list originate from one sample, sequenced in a study of T cells in Graves' hyperthyroidism and ophthalmopathy. Amplified TCR beta CDR3 regions derived from RNA transcripts. A first-round RT-PCR of the TCR CDR3 used the HTBI primer set. TCRdb used MiXCR to reprocess the multiplex PCR reads, holding one entry per CDR3 protein. In the table there are around 300,000 distinct CDR3 sequences, approximately 19% of which are singletons. Sequencing used blood. The receptors were gathered from a man aged 45-60 years with Graves' ophthalmopathy.

This clonotype came up many times. The rearrangement joins TRBV20-1 to TRBJ2-7; TRBD2 matches at 8 bases. The CDR3 consists of 12 residues. CDR1 and CDR2 (germline): DFQATT, SNEGSKA (reference sequence). With V trimmed by 6 bases and J by 4 bases, 5 bases remained unmatched. The CDR3 DNA reads TGCAGTGCCGGACTAGCTTTATACGAGCAGTACTTC. The encoded protein is CSAGLALYEQYF.

This clonotype occurred a few times. The V and J genes are TRBV6-1 and TRBJ2-4; tentatively, D is TRBD2 (6 bases). The germline V gene encodes CDR1 MNHNS and CDR2 SASEGT. The V end lost 5 bases, the J end lost 7 bases, and 24 bases lay between the germline ends. This CDR3 contains 17 residues. Here the CDR3 reads CASSKHKRTGTSNIQYF. DNA for the CDR3: TGTGCCAGCAGTAAACACAAACGCACTGGGACTTCTAACATTCAGTACTTC.

This clonotype was seen repeatedly, ten times or more. The gene calls are TRBV7-9 and TRBJ2-1; TRBD1 might be the D (6 bases). With 1 base removed from V and 3 bases from J, the gap between germline ends came to 7 bases. The germline V gene has CDR1 SEHNR and CDR2 FQNEAQ (reference sequence). CDR3 length: 14 amino acids. The CDR3 bases are TGTGCCAGCAGCTTAGGGACAGTCTACAATGAGCAGTTCTTC. Protein sequence: CASSLGTVYNEQFF.

This clonotype has ten or more counts. V gene TRBV11-2 combines with J gene TRBJ1-5; no reliable D call. V was trimmed by 3 bases and J by 5 bases, leaving 8 bases between them. From germline, CDR1 is SGHAT and CDR2 FQNNGV. The CDR3 is made up of 13 amino acids. The CDR3 spells CASSLQSYQPQHF. The DNA for the CDR3 is TGTGCCAGCAGCTTGCAGAGCTATCAGCCCCAGCATTTT.

Only a few counts were recorded for this clonotype. The rearrangement joins TRBV4-2 to TRBJ1-3; D remains ambiguous. This CDR3 is 14 amino acids long. Germline V gene lookup returns CDR1 LGHNA and CDR2 YNFKEQ. V lost 0 bases and J lost 3, with 6 bases in between. DNA for the CDR3: TGTGCCAGCAGCCAAGAGACACTTGGAAACACCATATATTTT. This gives the protein CASSQETLGNTIYF.

This clonotype has more than one count but fewer than ten. The chain is built from TRBV12-3 or TRBV12-4 and TRBJ2-7, with D maybe TRBD2 (6 bases). V lost 8 bases to trimming and J lost 4 bases, with 9 bases between them. The CDR3 extends over 11 amino acids. The CDR3 DNA is TGTGCCAGCCGGAGGGAATACGAGCAGTACTTC. Translation: CASRREYEQYF.

The rearrangement joins TRBV28 to TRBJ2-3; D is unresolved. The V and J ends lost 7 bases and 0 bases respectively, with 11 bases between them. CDR3 length equals 14 residues. Germline-derived CDR1 and CDR2 are MDHEN and SYDVKM. The CDR3 loop reads CASKNLDSTDTQYF. In DNA form, the CDR3 reads TGTGCCAGCAAAAACCTGGACAGCACAGATACGCAGTATTTT.

This clonotype showed up many times. V and J are TRBV20-1 and TRBJ2-7, with a possible D match to TRBD2 (5 bases). CDR3 length: 12 amino acids. The germline V gene encodes CDR1 DFQATT and CDR2 SNEGSKA (reference sequence). Trimming shortened V by 0 bases and J by 6 bases, and 9 bases separated the two germline ends. For the CDR3, the DNA is TGCAGTGCTAGAGACTGGAGGACCGAGCAGTACTTC. As protein: CSARDWRTEQYF.

The chain uses TRBV6-2 or TRBV6-3 and TRBJ2-2; 7 positions agree with TRBD1. With V trimmed by 10 bases and J by 6 bases, 8 bases remained unmatched. Germline-derived CDR1 and CDR2 are MNHEY and SVGEGT. The CDR3 is made up of 13 amino acids. For the CDR3, the DNA is TGTGCCACCACAACAGGGGTGCCCGGGGAGCTGTTTTTT. As protein: CATTTGVPGELFF.

This clonotype was recorded many times. The chain recombines TRBV18 with TRBJ2-5; 10 bases are shared with TRBD1. Germline V gives CDR1 KGHSH, CDR2 LQKENI. This CDR3 comprises 16 residues. J lost 4 bases, V lost 2 bases, and 7 bases had no gene match. Here the CDR3 DNA reads TGTGCCAGCTCACCAGATCATTGGACAGGGGGAGAGACCCAGTACTTC. Protein: CASSPDHWTGGETQYF.

This clonotype was counted a few times. This sequence joins TRBV6-1 and TRBJ2-1; 13 bases align to TRBD2. Germline V gives CDR1 MNHNS, CDR2 SASEGT. Trimming at V came to 4 bases and at J to 2 bases, leaving 2 bases not matched to a gene. The CDR3 extends over 16 amino acids. CDR3 sequence reads: CASSGLAGGTYNEQFF. CDR3 in DNA: TGTGCCAGCAGTGGACTAGCGGGAGGAACCTACAATGAGCAGTTCTTC.

This chain joins TRBV29-1 and TRBJ1-5; 10 bases line up with TRBD1. V dropped 6 bases and J dropped 6; count of bases not matched to a gene: 2. The V gene's germline CDR1 is SQVTM and CDR2 ANQGSEA. The CDR3 is 12 amino acids. CDR3: CSVGTGVQPQHF. CDR3 sequence (DNA): TGCAGCGTAGGGACAGGGGTTCAGCCCCAGCATTTT.

This clonotype was detected only a few times. This sequence joins TRBV28 and TRBJ2-1; D remains unclear. The CDR3 loop spans 15 amino acids. The V end was cut by 4 bases, the J end by 6 bases, with 16 bases between. The germline CDR1 and CDR2 sequences are MDHEN and SYDVKM. CDR3 sequence (DNA): TGTGCCAGCAGTTACCCGGACCAGGTGGCCAATGAGCAGTTCTTC. This encodes CASSYPDQVANEQFF.

The V and J genes are TRBV5-1 and TRBJ2-1; TRBD2 agrees at 13 bases. CDR1 SGHRS and CDR2 YFSETQ come from the germline V gene. The CDR3 consists of 18 residues. Trimming at V came to 4 bases and at J to 1 base, leaving 8 bases not matched to a gene. DNA for the CDR3: TGCGCCAGCAGCCCCGGACTAGCGGGAGTAGGTTCCTACAATGAGCAGTTCTTC. It codes for CASSPGLAGVGSYNEQFF.

This clonotype occurred a few times. The chain carries TRBV4-2 and TRBJ1-3, with D maybe TRBD1 (5 bases). The germline CDR1 and CDR2 sequences are LGHNA and YNFKEQ. Trimming removed 0 bases from V and 5 bases from J, with 11 bases in between. CDR3 length: 15 amino acids. The CDR3 nucleotides are TGTGCCAGCAGCCAAGACGGGGGACCGAGAAACACCATATATTTT. Protein: CASSQDGGPRNTIYF.

This clonotype has a count of ten or more. The DNA for the CDR3 is TGTGCCAGCAGCTTAGGGAGGGCCACCTACGAGCAGTACTTC. It yields the protein CASSLGRATYEQYF. This chain connects TRBV7-9 to TRBJ2-7; tentatively, D is TRBD2 (6 bases). The CDR3 sequence is 14 residues long. Germline V CDR1 and CDR2: SEHNR, FQNEAQ (reference sequence). Trimming cost V 1 base and J 2 bases, with 9 bases left between them.

A note on this clonotype: Just one base apart from a much larger clone, this may be a read error. This chain uses TRBV11-2 with TRBJ2-5; D is possibly TRBD1 (5 bases). Trimming removed 5 bases at V and 13 bases at J, with 20 bases between. CDR1 is SGHAT, CDR2 FQNNGV, per germline. This CDR3 has 13 residues. The CDR3 region is CASSPQAGWFRYF. For the CDR3, the DNA is TGTGCCAGCAGCCCCCAGGCAGGGTGGTTCCGGTACTTC.

The chain recombines TRBV4-2 with TRBJ1-4; D might be TRBD1 (6 bases). The V gene's germline CDR1 is LGHNA and CDR2 YNFKEQ. V lost 0 bases and J 5 bases, leaving 10 bases between the germline ends. The CDR3 is 15 residues long. The CDR3 loop reads CASSQDRGRNEKLFF. DNA for the CDR3: TGTGCCAGCAGCCAAGACAGGGGCCGGAATGAAAAACTGTTTTTT.

This clonotype is a singleton in its sample. This chain joins TRBV6-2 or TRBV6-3 and TRBJ2-6; D is unresolved. The CDR3 length is 17 residues. V gave up 8 bases and J gave up 1 base, with 18 bases separating them. Germline loops: CDR1 MNHEY, CDR2 SVGEGT. The chain's CDR3 is CASSRPTVTSGANVLTF. As DNA, the CDR3 is TGTGCCAGCTCGCGCCCGACGGTTACATCTGGGGCCAACGTCCTGACTTTC.

This clonotype occurred many times. The V gene is TRBV20-1, the J gene TRBJ2-2; D perhaps matches TRBD1 (6 bases). In germline, CDR1 is DFQATT, CDR2 SNEGSKA (reference sequence). Trimming shortened V by 6 bases and J by 1 base, and 12 bases separated the two germline ends. The CDR3 is 14 residues long. The chain's CDR3 is CSAQPGQNTGELFF. CDR3 nucleotides: TGCAGTGCACAACCGGGACAGAACACCGGGGAGCTGTTTTTT.

The rearrangement joins TRBV19 to TRBJ2-1; TRBD2 matches 8 bases. The CDR3 has 19 amino acids. After removal of 1 base from V and 9 bases from J, the junction contained 20 bases not matched to a gene. From germline, CDR1 is LNHDA and CDR2 SQIVND (reference sequence). This chain's CDR3 is CASSIGTPGLGVVQGEQFF. CDR3 nucleotides: TGTGCCAGTAGTATAGGAACCCCGGGACTAGGGGTGGTGCAAGGTGAGCAGTTCTTC.

The chain has TRBV19 and TRBJ2-3; D uncertain. This CDR3 is built from 14 residues. V was pared by 3 bases and J by 6 bases, with 13 bases between. Per the germline V gene, CDR1 is LNHDA and CDR2 is SQIVND (reference sequence). CDR3 amino acids: CASSIPQLKDTQYF. In DNA form, the CDR3 reads TGTGCCAGTAGTATCCCCCAGCTGAAGGATACGCAGTATTTT.

This clonotype showed up many times. The chain recombines TRBV10-3 with TRBJ2-5; the D gene could be TRBD1 or TRBD2 (6 bases each). CDR3 length: 15 amino acids. The ends were cut back, 2 bases at V and 0 bases at J, with 10 bases in the middle. From germline, CDR1 is ENHRY and CDR2 SYGVKD. CDR3 region: CAISELGGNQETQYF. The DNA for the CDR3 is TGTGCCATCAGTGAGCTAGGGGGGAACCAAGAGACCCAGTACTTC.

Ten or more counts support this clonotype. V is TRBV28 and J is TRBJ1-1, with D possibly matching TRBD1 (5 bases). V lost 3 bases, J lost 1 base, and 15 bases lay in between. Germline CDR1 and CDR2: MDHEN and SYDVKM. The CDR3 covers 16 residues. The CDR3 sequence is CASSFETWGGNTEAFF. In DNA, the CDR3 is TGTGCCAGCAGTTTCGAAACGTGGGGGGGGAACACTGAAGCTTTCTTT.